This passage covers 23 T cell receptor beta chains from one sample sequenced in a study of blood T cells in healthy people across ages. For the second PCR, which ran for about 7 to 11 cycles, a sample-barcoded 5' primer and a J-beta primer mix were used. TCRdb independently ran MiXCR on the 5' RACE reads; one entry per CDR3 protein. The sample records 1.8 million or so distinct CDR3 sequences, roughly two fifths being singletons. Material for sequencing was blood. These TCRs come from a human donor in good health.

This clonotype was seen only a few times. The genes are TRBV10-3 and TRBJ2-7, with 9 positions matching TRBD1. The CDR3 sequence is 13 residues long. Germline loops: CDR1 ENHRY, CDR2 SYGVKD. The V segment lost 4 bases and the J segment 6 bases; nucleotides outside the gene matches: 4. The CDR3 region is CAISVTGGSEQYF. CDR3 in DNA: TGTGCCATCAGTGTAACAGGGGGCTCCGAGCAGTACTTC.

The chain has TRBV24-1 and TRBJ2-1, with 7 bases aligning to TRBD1. Germline V CDR1 and CDR2: KGHDR, SFDVKD. CDR3 size: 15 residues. Trimming at V came to 5 bases and at J to 8 bases, leaving 11 bases not matched to a gene. The DNA for the CDR3 is TGTGCCACCAGTGGGATTGAGACAGGGTGGGATGAGCAGTTCTTC. Amino acid sequence: CATSGIETGWDEQFF.

Here the CDR3 DNA reads TGTGCCAGCAACCGCGGACGACAGGGGGCCTACGAGCAGTACTTC. The encoded protein is CASNRGRQGAYEQYF. V and J are TRBV6-4 and TRBJ2-5, with 9 bases that match TRBD1. The J call may be wrong; the DNA end is better matched by TRBJ2-7. There are 15 residues in the CDR3. Germline lookup yields CDR1 MRHNA and CDR2 SNTAGT.

Details on this clonotype: A junction boundary mismatches the germline segment, possibly from a read error. V is TRBV7-1 and J is TRBJ2-1; possibly TRBD2 for D (6 bases). TRBV7-1 is identified as an open reading frame with a role that is uncertain. The CDR3 runs 11 residues. The DNA for the CDR3 is TGTGCCAGCAGCACAGGACGGGGGAACCTCTTC. It specifies CASSTGRGNLF.

The CDR3 region has the DNA TGCGCCAGCAGCTTGGTCCAGCGCAGCACAGATACGCAGTATTTT. It translates to CASSLVQRSTDTQYF. This chain joins TRBV5-1 and TRBJ2-3; D unclear. Germline V CDR1 and CDR2: SGHRS, YFSETQ. The CDR3 has 15 amino acids. Trimming stripped 0 bases from V and 0 bases from J, with 8 bases between.

The chain combines TRBV11-2 with TRBJ1-1, with 7 bases matching TRBD1. This CDR3 has 16 amino acids. Germline loops: CDR1 SGHAT, CDR2 FQNNGV. With V trimmed by 2 bases and J by 4 bases, 10 bases remained unmatched. The DNA for the CDR3 is TGTGCCAGCAGCTTAAGACAGGGAGGTTCGAGCACTGAAGCTTTCTTT. The encoded protein is CASSLRQGGSSTEAFF.

This rearrangement joins TRBV24-1 to TRBJ2-1; 9 positions match TRBD2. The V and J ends lost 3 bases and 5 bases, in that order; junction bases with no gene match: 4. From germline, CDR1 is KGHDR and CDR2 SFDVKD. The CDR3 contains 15 residues. CDR3 protein: CATSDNSGGHNEQFF. The CDR3 DNA sequence: TGTGCCACCAGTGATAATAGCGGGGGACACAATGAGCAGTTCTTC.

This clonotype was recorded a few times. V usage is TRBV4-1 and J usage is TRBJ2-5; 7 nucleotides match TRBD2. V trimming: 3 bases; J trimming: 5 bases; junction bases outside the gene matches: 6. The CDR3 extends over 14 amino acids. The germline gives CDR1 MGHRA, CDR2 YSYEKL. CDR3 DNA sequence: TGCGCCAGCAGCCATAGGCTAGCGGACGAGACCCAGTACTTC. Its protein product is CASSHRLADETQYF.

This chain connects TRBV4-1 to TRBJ2-3; 7 bases match TRBD2. CDR3 size: 17 residues. The germline V gene encodes CDR1 MGHRA and CDR2 YSYEKL. The J segment lost 4 bases and the V segment lost 0 bases, leaving 10 bases of the junction unmatched. CDR3 nucleotide sequence: TGCGCCAGCAGCCAAGATCGGGCGGGGGAGACCCCAGATACGCAGTATTTT. Its translation is CASSQDRAGETPDTQYF.

This clonotype came up many times. The J gene is TRBJ2-1, the V gene TRBV29-1; D may be TRBD1 (6 bases). V lost 6 bases to trimming and J lost 5 bases, with 14 bases between them. Germline CDR1 is SQVTM and CDR2 is ANQGSEA. This CDR3 region has 13 residues. CDR3 sequence (DNA): TGCAGCGTGAACCCGACAGGCAACAATGAGCAGTTCTTC. Translating gives CSVNPTGNNEQFF.

This chain connects TRBV13 to TRBJ2-5; 7 nucleotides match TRBD2. Looked up from germline, CDR1 is PRHDT and CDR2 is FYEKMQ (reference sequence). The CDR3 runs to 14 residues. V was clipped by 5 bases and J by 2 bases; unmatched bases: 5. Here the CDR3 DNA reads TGTGCCAGCAGCGGCCGGACTAGGCAAGAGACCCAGTACTTC. Amino acid sequence: CASSGRTRQETQYF. Full variable domain (remainder filled in from reference TRBV13 and TRBJ2-5): AAGVIQSPRHLIKEKRETATLKCYPIPRHDTVYWYQQGPGQDPQFLISFYEKMQSDKGSIPDRFSAQQFSDYHSELNMSSLELGDSALYFCASSGRTRQETQYFGPGTRLLVL.

About this clonotype itself: This clone may be a read error of a much larger clone one base away. J is TRBJ2-5 and V is TRBV29-1; D gene ambiguous. The end of the DNA aligns better with TRBJ2-1, so the J call may be wrong. Germline V gene lookup returns CDR1 SQVTM and CDR2 ANQGSEA. The CDR3 is made up of 14 amino acids. CDR3 DNA: TGCAGCGTTGAGGATTATACCGTTCAGGAGACCCAGTTCTTC. Encoded protein: CSVEDYTVQETQFF.

J is TRBJ2-5 and V is TRBV7-2, with D possibly TRBD1 on 7 matching bases. Germline V gene data show CDR1 as SGHTA and CDR2 as FQGNSA. This CDR3 spans 13 amino acids. The V and J ends lost 5 bases and 11 bases respectively, with 18 bases between them. The CDR3 nucleotides are TGTGCCAGCAGCATAAGACAGGGAGGTGAGCAGTACTTC. Protein product: CASSIRQGGEQYF.

This clonotype has just a few counts. V is TRBV7-2 and J is TRBJ2-1; no reliable D call. This CDR3 spans 14 amino acids. V lost 1 base and J lost 6, with 10 bases in between. Germline loops: CDR1 SGHTA, CDR2 FQGNSA. CDR3 region: CASSLGFGRNEQFF. CDR3 nucleotides: TGTGCCAGCAGCTTAGGGTTCGGGCGCAATGAGCAGTTCTTC.

V usage is TRBV5-5 and J usage is TRBJ2-7; D is perhaps TRBD2 (6 bases). V was trimmed by 0 bases and J by 5 bases, leaving 12 bases between them. Germline values: CDR1 SGHKS, CDR2 YYEKEE (reference sequence). CDR3 size: 14 residues. The CDR3 nucleotides read TGTGCCAGCAGCTTGGGCAGCGGGTGGGACGAGCAGTACTTC. It yields the protein CASSLGSGWDEQYF.

The V and J genes are TRBV3-1 and TRBJ1-1, with D hard to call. Germline CDR1 LGHDT, CDR2 YNNKEL (reference sequence). This CDR3 spans 13 amino acids. Deletions cut 8 bases from V and 5 bases from J, with 15 bases between. The CDR3 here is CASCPGLGTEAFF. The CDR3, as DNA: TGTGCCAGCTGCCCGGGGTTGGGGACTGAAGCTTTCTTT.

This clonotype showed up just a few times. The chain couples TRBV29-1 to TRBJ2-6; 7 bases agree with TRBD1. CDR3 length: 17 amino acids. Germline CDR1 SQVTM, CDR2 ANQGSEA. The junction had 9 bases not matched to a gene; V was cut back by 4 bases and J by 0 bases. The CDR3 DNA reads as TGCAGCGTTGTTAGTAGACAGGGCTCCTCTGGGGCCAACGTCCTGACTTTC. Residues: CSVVSRQGSSGANVLTF.

The genes are TRBV28 and TRBJ2-5; D not resolved. This CDR3 comprises 13 residues. The germline CDR1 and CDR2 sequences are MDHEN and SYDVKM. Trimming shortened V by 2 bases and J by 11 bases, and 15 bases separated the two germline ends. The CDR3 reads CASSLTPPSGQYF. The DNA of the CDR3 is TGTGCCAGCAGTTTAACCCCCCCATCCGGGCAGTACTTC.

This clonotype occurred a few times. The chain carries TRBV20-1 and TRBJ2-5; 7 nucleotides agree with TRBD2. Trimming cost V 2 bases and J 0 bases; bases outside gene matches: 12. Germline V lookup: CDR1 DFQATT, CDR2 SNEGSKA (reference sequence). This CDR3 region has 17 residues. The CDR3 reads CSARRLAVNSYQETQYF. In DNA, the CDR3 is TGCAGTGCTAGAAGACTAGCCGTCAATAGTTACCAAGAGACCCAGTACTTC.

The rearrangement uses TRBV6-1 and TRBJ2-7; perhaps D is TRBD1 or TRBD2 (5 bases each). This CDR3 has 13 amino acids. Looked up from germline, CDR1 is MNHNS and CDR2 is SASEGT. V was trimmed by 5 bases and J by 5 bases, leaving 13 bases between them. The CDR3 loop reads CASSRSGRNEQYF. CDR3 coding DNA: TGTGCCAGCAGTCGATCGGGGCGCAACGAGCAGTACTTC.

The rearrangement uses TRBV5-1 and TRBJ2-6; D is uncertain. The ends were cut back, 3 bases at V and 3 bases at J, with 16 bases in the middle. This CDR3 is 17 amino acids long. Germline V gives CDR1 SGHRS, CDR2 YFSETQ. CDR3 nucleotide sequence: TGCGCCAGCAGCTCGCAAGGGCTAGGCGGTGGGGCCAACGTCCTGACTTTC. Translated: CASSSQGLGGGANVLTF.

This clonotype occurred a few times. J is TRBJ2-1 and V is TRBV11-2; 12 bases line up with TRBD1. Per the germline V gene, CDR1 is SGHAT and CDR2 is FQNNGV. V was clipped by 0 bases and J by 6 bases; unmatched bases: 9. The length of the CDR3 is 18 residues. The CDR3 reads CASSLDPGTGGRGNEQFF. The CDR3 DNA sequence: TGTGCCAGCAGCTTAGATCCCGGGACAGGGGGCCGGGGCAATGAGCAGTTCTTC.

Notes on this clonotype: Relative to the germline gene, one junction end is altered; a read error may explain this. The chain combines TRBV12-3 or TRBV12-4 with TRBJ1-1; 7 bases line up with TRBD1. The CDR3 is made up of 16 amino acids. CDR3 loop: CVSIPKIRDRNTEAFF. Written as DNA, the CDR3 is TGTGTCAGCATTCCCAAGATCCGGGACAGGAACACTGAAGCTTTCTTT.